Listed below are T cell receptor beta chains from one sample, sequenced in a study of neurological immune-mediated disorders. MiXCR, run by TCRdb on the 5' RACE reads, gives a single entry per CDR3 protein. Of 45,000 to 60,000 distinct CDR3 sequences listed, about 13% are singletons. Sequencing input: PBMCs. The source of these receptors is a male donor with HTLV-1-associated myelopathy (HAM/TSP). The CDR3 runs from the conserved cysteine through the conserved F or W. The D gene is left open where the match is weak. Size values are once, few and many counts, or a class for expanded clones, and some rows have none.

abundance: many
d_gene: -
v_gene: TRBV29-1
j_gene: TRBJ1-2
CDR3aa: CSGIGGDGYTF
CDR3nt: TGCAGCGGGATTGGGGGAGATGGCTACACCTTC

abundance: -
d_gene: -
v_gene: TRBV14
j_gene: TRBJ2-4
CDR3aa: CASSQDLPPKNIQYF
CDR3nt: TGTGCCAGCAGCCAAGACCTGCCCCCTAAAAACATTCAGTACTTC

abundance: many
d_gene: -
v_gene: TRBV10-3
j_gene: TRBJ2-3
CDR3aa: CAISEVSPDTQYF
CDR3nt: TGTGCCATCAGTGAGGTATCACCAGATACGCAGTATTTT

abundance: many
d_gene: TRBD2
v_gene: TRBV6-2/TRBV6-3
j_gene: TRBJ2-1
CDR3aa: CASRRTSGGIYNEQFF
CDR3nt: TGTGCCAGCAGGCGGACTAGCGGGGGGATATACAATGAGCAGTTCTTC

abundance: many
d_gene: -
v_gene: TRBV11-2
j_gene: TRBJ2-3
CDR3aa: CASSSGPGGTDTQYF
CDR3nt: TGTGCCAGCAGCTCCGGCCCAGGCGGCACAGATACGCAGTATTTT

abundance: many
d_gene: TRBD1
v_gene: TRBV9
j_gene: TRBJ1-4
CDR3aa: CASSTRQGGSEKLFF
CDR3nt: TGTGCCAGCAGCACGCGACAGGGGGGGTCGGAAAAACTGTTTTTT

abundance: few
d_gene: -
v_gene: TRBV20-1
j_gene: TRBJ2-7
CDR3aa: CSARDRTLSSYEQYF
CDR3nt: TGCAGTGCTAGAGATCGGACATTATCCTCCTACGAGCAGTACTTC

abundance: many
d_gene: -
v_gene: TRBV5-1
j_gene: TRBJ2-3
CDR3aa: CASSFLEDSPDTQYF
CDR3nt: TGCGCCAGCAGCTTTCTGGAGGACTCCCCAGATACGCAGTATTTT

abundance: -
d_gene: -
v_gene: TRBV19
j_gene: TRBJ1-2
CDR3aa: CASTGLTSYGYTF
CDR3nt: TGTGCCAGTACGGGACTGACCTCTTATGGCTACACCTTC

abundance: many
d_gene: -
v_gene: TRBV5-1
j_gene: TRBJ2-1
CDR3aa: CASSLMSSYNEQFF
CDR3nt: TGCGCCAGCAGCTTGATGAGCTCCTACAATGAGCAGTTCTTC

abundance: -
d_gene: TRBD1
v_gene: TRBV29-1
j_gene: TRBJ1-5
CDR3aa: CSVAGGFNQPQHF
CDR3nt: TGCAGCGTTGCAGGGGGTTTCAATCAGCCCCAGCATTTT

abundance: -
d_gene: -
v_gene: TRBV20-1
j_gene: TRBJ2-4
CDR3aa: CSAPEGEAKNIQYF
CDR3nt: TGCAGTGCCCCAGAGGGGGAAGCCAAAAACATTCAGTACTTC

abundance: many
d_gene: -
v_gene: TRBV28
j_gene: TRBJ2-2
CDR3aa: CASSPRPGELFF
CDR3nt: TGTGCCAGCAGTCCGAGGCCCGGGGAGCTGTTTTTT

abundance: many
d_gene: TRBD1
v_gene: TRBV11-2
j_gene: TRBJ1-2
CDR3aa: CASSLVSRGQGFGYTF
CDR3nt: TGTGCCAGCAGCTTAGTGTCCCGGGGACAGGGCTTTGGCTACACCTTC

abundance: many
d_gene: -
v_gene: TRBV12-3/TRBV12-4
j_gene: TRBJ2-7
CDR3aa: CASSSSRTTYEQYF
CDR3nt: TGTGCCAGCAGTTCCTCACGAACAACCTACGAGCAGTACTTC

abundance: few
d_gene: -
v_gene: TRBV5-6
j_gene: TRBJ1-1
CDR3aa: CASSFQGLDTEAFF
CDR3nt: TGTGCCAGCAGCTTTCAGGGCTTGGACACTGAAGCTTTCTTT

abundance: -
d_gene: -
v_gene: TRBV6-6
j_gene: TRBJ2-3
CDR3aa: CASSQARDAPDTQYF
CDR3nt: TGTGCCAGCAGCCAGGCCCGGGATGCCCCAGATACGCAGTATTTT

abundance: many
d_gene: TRBD1
v_gene: TRBV12-3/TRBV12-4
j_gene: TRBJ1-2
CDR3aa: CASSLSGGDGYTF
CDR3nt: TGTGCCAGCAGTTTGTCAGGGGGGGATGGCTACACCTTC

abundance: -
d_gene: -
v_gene: TRBV7-3
j_gene: TRBJ1-2
CDR3aa: CASSPSGSYGYTF
CDR3nt: TGTGCCAGCAGCCCATCGGGGAGCTATGGCTACACCTTC

abundance: many
d_gene: TRBD1
v_gene: TRBV5-1
j_gene: TRBJ1-1
CDR3aa: CASSLGTGGFTEAFF
CDR3nt: TGCGCCAGCAGCTTGGGGACAGGGGGCTTCACTGAAGCTTTCTTT

abundance: many
d_gene: -
v_gene: TRBV4-3
j_gene: TRBJ2-5
CDR3aa: CASSQDPPPRPETQYF
CDR3nt: TGCGCCAGCAGCCAAGATCCCCCGCCTCGCCCAGAGACCCAGTACTTC

abundance: -
d_gene: -
v_gene: TRBV10-3
j_gene: TRBJ2-4
CDR3aa: CAISESSPTGTGPLAKNILYF
CDR3nt: TGTGCCATCAGTGAGTCCAGCCCTACCGGTACAGGGCCGCTAGCCAAAAACATTCTGTACTTC

abundance: many
d_gene: TRBD2
v_gene: TRBV20-1
j_gene: TRBJ2-5
CDR3aa: CSARSGLAGETQYF
CDR3nt: TGCAGTGCTAGATCCGGACTAGCCGGGGAGACCCAGTACTTC

abundance: many
d_gene: -
v_gene: TRBV14
j_gene: TRBJ2-7
CDR3aa: CASSQWPLYEQYF
CDR3nt: TGTGCCAGCAGCCAATGGCCACTCTACGAGCAGTACTTC

abundance: many
d_gene: -
v_gene: TRBV7-9
j_gene: TRBJ1-2
CDR3aa: CASSRSATNYGYTF
CDR3nt: TGTGCCAGCAGCCGATCTGCCACTAACTATGGCTACACCTTC

abundance: many
d_gene: -
v_gene: TRBV20-1
j_gene: TRBJ2-3
CDR3aa: CSSPAETDTQYF
CDR3nt: TGCAGTAGTCCTGCGGAGACAGATACGCAGTATTTT

abundance: few
d_gene: -
v_gene: TRBV18
j_gene: TRBJ1-2
CDR3aa: CASSPDGVAARGYTF
CDR3nt: TGTGCCAGCTCACCCGACGGGGTGGCGGCGCGTGGCTACACCTTC

abundance: many
d_gene: -
v_gene: TRBV20-1
j_gene: TRBJ2-7
CDR3aa: CSGSTPVGSSYEQYF
CDR3nt: TGCAGTGGAAGCACCCCGGTGGGGAGCTCCTACGAGCAGTACTTC

abundance: few
d_gene: -
v_gene: TRBV27
j_gene: TRBJ1-1
CDR3aa: CASSAQGNTEAFF
CDR3nt: TGTGCCAGCAGTGCCCAAGGGAACACTGAAGCTTTCTTT

abundance: many
d_gene: -
v_gene: TRBV29-1
j_gene: TRBJ2-7
CDR3aa: CSVMTGPGLYEQYF
CDR3nt: TGCAGCGTTATGACAGGCCCAGGGCTCTACGAGCAGTACTTC

abundance: many
d_gene: -
v_gene: TRBV6-5
j_gene: TRBJ1-1
CDR3aa: CASSSYRNTEAFF
CDR3nt: TGTGCCAGCAGTTCTTACAGAAACACTGAAGCTTTCTTT

abundance: many
d_gene: -
v_gene: TRBV13
j_gene: TRBJ1-1
CDR3aa: CASSLRLNTEAFF
CDR3nt: TGTGCCAGCAGCTTACGGTTGAACACTGAAGCTTTCTTT

abundance: many
d_gene: TRBD1
v_gene: TRBV12-3/TRBV12-4
j_gene: TRBJ1-5
CDR3aa: CASSSGTGNQPQHF
CDR3nt: TGTGCCAGCAGTTCCGGGACAGGGAATCAGCCCCAGCATTTT

abundance: -
d_gene: -
v_gene: TRBV10-3
j_gene: TRBJ2-2
CDR3aa: CTISEYPATGELFF
CDR3nt: TGTACCATCAGTGAGTATCCGGCGACCGGGGAGCTGTTTTTT

abundance: many
d_gene: TRBD1
v_gene: TRBV12-3/TRBV12-4
j_gene: TRBJ1-4
CDR3aa: CASSRTGGANEKLFF
CDR3nt: TGTGCCAGCAGTCGGACAGGTGGTGCTAATGAAAAACTGTTTTTT

abundance: many
d_gene: TRBD1
v_gene: TRBV6-5
j_gene: TRBJ1-6
CDR3aa: CASSYSLQGANSPLHF
CDR3nt: TGTGCCAGCAGTTACTCCTTACAGGGGGCTAATTCACCCCTCCACTTT

abundance: many
d_gene: TRBD2
v_gene: TRBV11-3
j_gene: TRBJ2-7
CDR3aa: CASSQTLWEGEQYF
CDR3nt: TGTGCCAGCAGCCAAACCCTTTGGGAGGGCGAGCAGTACTTC

abundance: -
d_gene: TRBD2
v_gene: TRBV12-3/TRBV12-4
j_gene: TRBJ2-5
CDR3aa: CASSSSGILAGGLQETQYF
CDR3nt: TGTGCCAGCAGTTCATCAGGGATACTAGCGGGGGGCCTCCAAGAGACCCAGTACTTC

abundance: few
d_gene: -
v_gene: TRBV6-1
j_gene: TRBJ1-2
CDR3aa: CASSEEPGAAGYTF
CDR3nt: TGTGCCAGCAGTGAAGAACCGGGGGCGGCCGGCTACACCTTC

abundance: many
d_gene: -
v_gene: TRBV20-1
j_gene: TRBJ2-3
CDR3aa: CSAGTHVSTDTQYF
CDR3nt: TGCAGTGCTGGGACCCACGTTAGCACAGATACGCAGTATTTT

abundance: many
d_gene: TRBD2
v_gene: TRBV5-1
j_gene: TRBJ2-7
CDR3aa: CASSPGLAGVAYEQYF
CDR3nt: TGCGCCAGCAGCCCAGGACTAGCGGGGGTTGCCTACGAGCAGTACTTC

abundance: many
d_gene: -
v_gene: TRBV18
j_gene: TRBJ2-3
CDR3aa: CASSPEKLGTQYF
CDR3nt: TGTGCCAGCTCCCCGGAGAAACTGGGTACGCAGTATTTT

abundance: many
d_gene: -
v_gene: TRBV10-3
j_gene: TRBJ1-1
CDR3aa: CAISEFSGFGATEAFF
CDR3nt: TGTGCCATCAGTGAGTTCTCAGGGTTCGGGGCCACTGAAGCTTTCTTT

abundance: -
d_gene: -
v_gene: TRBV5-6
j_gene: TRBJ2-5
CDR3aa: CASSLRGIQETQYF
CDR3nt: TGTGCCAGCAGCTTGAGAGGGATCCAAGAGACCCAGTACTTC

abundance: many
d_gene: TRBD2
v_gene: TRBV5-1
j_gene: TRBJ2-7
CDR3aa: CASSLGTSGGVYEQYF
CDR3nt: TGCGCCAGCAGCTTGGGGACTAGCGGGGGGGTCTACGAGCAGTACTTC

abundance: many
d_gene: TRBD1
v_gene: TRBV6-5
j_gene: TRBJ1-2
CDR3aa: CASSSGGGSVGYTF
CDR3nt: TGTGCCAGCAGTTCAGGGGGGGGTTCGGTTGGCTACACCTTC